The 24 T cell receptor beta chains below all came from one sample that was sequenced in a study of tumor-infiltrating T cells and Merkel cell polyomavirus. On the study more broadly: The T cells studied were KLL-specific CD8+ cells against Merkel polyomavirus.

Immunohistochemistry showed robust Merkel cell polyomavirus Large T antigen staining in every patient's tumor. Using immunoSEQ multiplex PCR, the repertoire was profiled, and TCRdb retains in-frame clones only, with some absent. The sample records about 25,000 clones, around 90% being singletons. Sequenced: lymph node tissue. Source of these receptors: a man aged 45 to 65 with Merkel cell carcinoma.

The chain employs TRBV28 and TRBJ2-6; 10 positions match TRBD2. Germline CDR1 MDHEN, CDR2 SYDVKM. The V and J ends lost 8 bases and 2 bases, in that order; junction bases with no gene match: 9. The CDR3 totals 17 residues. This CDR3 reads CASGDLAGVPGANVLTF. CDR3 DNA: TGTGCCAGCGGAGACCTAGCGGGAGTTCCTGGGGCCAACGTCCTGACTTTC.

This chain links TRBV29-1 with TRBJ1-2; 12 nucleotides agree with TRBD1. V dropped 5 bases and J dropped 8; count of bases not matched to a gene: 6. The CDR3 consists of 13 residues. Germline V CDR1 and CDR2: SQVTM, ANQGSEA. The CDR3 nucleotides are TGCAGCGTTAAGCGGGACAGGGGGCTGGGCTACACCTTC. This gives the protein CSVKRDRGLGYTF.

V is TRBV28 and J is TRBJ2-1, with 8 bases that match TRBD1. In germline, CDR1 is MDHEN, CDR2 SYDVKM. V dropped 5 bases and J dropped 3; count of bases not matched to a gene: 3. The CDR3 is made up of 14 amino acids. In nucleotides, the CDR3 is TGTGCCAGCAGTGCCGGGACAGGCTACAATGAGCAGTTCTTC. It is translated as CASSAGTGYNEQFF.

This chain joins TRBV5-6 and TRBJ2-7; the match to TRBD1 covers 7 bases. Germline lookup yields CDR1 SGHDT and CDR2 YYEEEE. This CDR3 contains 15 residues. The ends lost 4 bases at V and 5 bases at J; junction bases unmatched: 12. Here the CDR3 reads CASSGRQGWSHEQYF. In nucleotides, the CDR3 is TGTGCCAGCAGCGGACGACAGGGATGGAGCCACGAGCAGTACTTC.

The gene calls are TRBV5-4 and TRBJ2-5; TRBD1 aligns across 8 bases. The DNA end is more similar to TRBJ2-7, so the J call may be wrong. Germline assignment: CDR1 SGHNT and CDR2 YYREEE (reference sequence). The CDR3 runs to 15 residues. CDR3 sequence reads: CASSLVGTGTYEQYF. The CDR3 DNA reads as TGTGCCAGCAGCTTGGTCGGGACAGGTACCTACGAGCAGTACTTC.

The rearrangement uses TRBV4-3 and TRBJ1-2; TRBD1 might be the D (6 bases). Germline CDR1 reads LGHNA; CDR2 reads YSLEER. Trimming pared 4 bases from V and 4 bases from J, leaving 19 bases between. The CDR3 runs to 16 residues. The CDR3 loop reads CASSPGGQEVAYGYTF. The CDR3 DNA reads TGCGCCAGCAGCCCGGGGGGGCAAGAAGTGGCCTATGGCTACACCTTC.

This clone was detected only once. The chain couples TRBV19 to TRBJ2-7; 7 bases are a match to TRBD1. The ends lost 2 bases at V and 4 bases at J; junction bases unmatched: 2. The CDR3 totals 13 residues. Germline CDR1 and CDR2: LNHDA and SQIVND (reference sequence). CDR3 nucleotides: TGTGCCAGTAGTATAAGGGACAGTTACGAGCAGTACTTC. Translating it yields CASSIRDSYEQYF.

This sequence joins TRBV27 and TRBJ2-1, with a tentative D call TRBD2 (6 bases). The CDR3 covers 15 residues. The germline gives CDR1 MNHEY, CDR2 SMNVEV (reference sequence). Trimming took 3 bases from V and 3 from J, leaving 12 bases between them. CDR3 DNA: TGTGCCAGCAGTTTGCGTAGCGGATTCTACAATGAGCAGTTCTTC. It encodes CASSLRSGFYNEQFF.

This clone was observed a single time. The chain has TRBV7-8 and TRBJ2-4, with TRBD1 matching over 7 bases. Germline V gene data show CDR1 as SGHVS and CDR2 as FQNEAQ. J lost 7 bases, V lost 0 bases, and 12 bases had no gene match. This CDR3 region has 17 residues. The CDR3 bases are TGTGCCAGCAGCTTAGCGCCGATAGGAGACAGGGATAACATTCAGTACTTC. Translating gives CASSLAPIGDRDNIQYF.

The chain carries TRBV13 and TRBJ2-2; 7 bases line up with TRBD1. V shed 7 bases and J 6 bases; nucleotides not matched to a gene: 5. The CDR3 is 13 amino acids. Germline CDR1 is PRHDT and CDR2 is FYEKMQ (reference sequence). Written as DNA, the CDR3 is TGTGCCAGCACCGGACAGGCGCCCGGGGAGCTGTTTTTT. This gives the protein CASTGQAPGELFF.

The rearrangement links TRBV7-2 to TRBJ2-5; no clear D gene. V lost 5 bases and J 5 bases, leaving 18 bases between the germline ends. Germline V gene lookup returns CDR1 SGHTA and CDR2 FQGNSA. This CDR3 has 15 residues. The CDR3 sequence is CASSPEAGFLETQYF. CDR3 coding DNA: TGTGCCAGCAGCCCAGAAGCAGGATTTCTTGAGACCCAGTACTTC.

CDR3 sequence reads: CASSVGGAGWVNEQFF. DNA of the CDR3: TGTGCCAGCAGCGTAGGAGGTGCAGGGTGGGTCAATGAGCAGTTCTTC. The J gene is TRBJ2-1, the V gene TRBV9; TRBD1 is a possible D gene (5 bases). This CDR3 comprises 16 residues. V was pared by 0 bases and J by 6 bases, with 16 bases between. CDR1 is SGDLS and CDR2 is YYNGEE in the germline V gene. Variable domain in full (rest from reference TRBV9 and TRBJ2-1): DSGVTQTPKHLITATGQRVTLRCSPRSGDLSVYWYQQSLDQGLQFLIQYYNGEERAKGNILERFSAQQFPDLHSELNLSSLELGDSALYFCASSVGGAGWVNEQFFGPGTRLTVL.

CDR3 loop: CASSQGSANPSTDTQYF. The CDR3 DNA is TGTGCCAGCAGCCAAGGTAGCGCGAACCCTAGCACAGATACGCAGTATTTT. The chain uses TRBV4-2 and TRBJ2-3; D possibly corresponds to TRBD2 (5 bases). This CDR3 spans 17 amino acids. The V end was cut by 1 base, the J end by 0 bases, with 14 bases between. Germline V gene data show CDR1 as LGHNA and CDR2 as YNFKEQ.

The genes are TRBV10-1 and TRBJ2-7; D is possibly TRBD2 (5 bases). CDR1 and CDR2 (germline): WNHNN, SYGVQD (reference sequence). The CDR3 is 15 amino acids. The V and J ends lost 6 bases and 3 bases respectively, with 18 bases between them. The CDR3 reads CASSPTGPGNYEQYF. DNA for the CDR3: TGCGCCAGCAGCCCCACGGGTCCGGGAAACTACGAGCAGTACTTC.

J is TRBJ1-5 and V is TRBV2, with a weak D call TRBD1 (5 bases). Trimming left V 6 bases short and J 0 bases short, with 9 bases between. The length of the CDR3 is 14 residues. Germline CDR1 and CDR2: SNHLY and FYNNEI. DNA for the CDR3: TGTGCCAGCAGGTTACAGGTTAGCAATCAGCCCCAGCATTTT. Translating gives CASRLQVSNQPQHF.

This CDR3 is CASSMRAGVSPLHF. In nucleotides, the CDR3 is TGTGCCAGTAGTATGAGGGCAGGGGTGTCACCCCTCCACTTT. The gene calls are TRBV19 and TRBJ1-6, with D perhaps matching TRBD1 (6 bases). V was clipped by 3 bases and J by 10 bases, with 13 bases between them. The CDR3 runs to 14 residues. The germline CDR1 and CDR2 sequences are LNHDA and SQIVND (reference sequence).

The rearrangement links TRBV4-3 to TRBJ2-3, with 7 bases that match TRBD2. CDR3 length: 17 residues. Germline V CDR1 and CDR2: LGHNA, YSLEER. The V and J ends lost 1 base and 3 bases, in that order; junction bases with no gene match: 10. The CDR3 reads CASSQGAGMGGTDTQYF. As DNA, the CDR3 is TGCGCCAGCAGCCAAGGTGCGGGAATGGGGGGGACAGATACGCAGTATTTT.

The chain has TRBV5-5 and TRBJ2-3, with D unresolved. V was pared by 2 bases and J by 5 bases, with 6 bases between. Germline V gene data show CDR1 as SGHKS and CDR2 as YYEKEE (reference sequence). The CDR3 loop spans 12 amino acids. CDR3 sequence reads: CASSFYGDTQYF. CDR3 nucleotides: TGTGCCAGCAGCTTTTACGGAGATACGCAGTATTTT.

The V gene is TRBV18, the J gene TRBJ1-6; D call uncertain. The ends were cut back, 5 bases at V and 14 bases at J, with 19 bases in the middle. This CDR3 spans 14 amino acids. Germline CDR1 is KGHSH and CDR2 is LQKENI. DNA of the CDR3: TGTGCCAGCTCAGGGAGCTCCCAGTGGCGGTCCCTCCACTTT. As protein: CASSGSSQWRSLHF.

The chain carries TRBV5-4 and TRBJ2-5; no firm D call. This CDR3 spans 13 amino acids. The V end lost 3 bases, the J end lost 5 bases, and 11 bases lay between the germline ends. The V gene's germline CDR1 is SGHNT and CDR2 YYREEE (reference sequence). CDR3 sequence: CASSSPPRETQYF. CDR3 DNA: TGTGCCAGCAGCTCCCCCCCGCGGGAGACCCAGTACTTC. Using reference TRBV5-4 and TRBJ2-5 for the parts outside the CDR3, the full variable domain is ETGVTQSPTHLIKTRGQQVTLRCSSQSGHNTVSWYQQALGQGPQFIFQYYREEENGRGNFPPRFSGLQFPNYSSELNVNALELDDSALYLCASSSPPRETQYFGPGTRLLVL.

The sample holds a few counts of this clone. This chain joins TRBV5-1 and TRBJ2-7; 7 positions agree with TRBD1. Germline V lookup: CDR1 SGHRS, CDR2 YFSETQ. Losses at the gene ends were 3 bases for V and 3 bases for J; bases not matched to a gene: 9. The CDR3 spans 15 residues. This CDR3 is CASSSTGAPIYEQYF. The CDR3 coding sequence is TGCGCCAGCAGCTCCACAGGGGCCCCAATCTACGAGCAGTACTTC.

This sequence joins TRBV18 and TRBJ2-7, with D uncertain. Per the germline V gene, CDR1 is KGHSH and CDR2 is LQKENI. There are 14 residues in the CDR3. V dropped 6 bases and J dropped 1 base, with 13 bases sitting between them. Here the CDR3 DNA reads TGTGCCAGCTCTAAAGAGAGGATGTCCTACGAGCAGTACTTC. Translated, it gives CASSKERMSYEQYF.

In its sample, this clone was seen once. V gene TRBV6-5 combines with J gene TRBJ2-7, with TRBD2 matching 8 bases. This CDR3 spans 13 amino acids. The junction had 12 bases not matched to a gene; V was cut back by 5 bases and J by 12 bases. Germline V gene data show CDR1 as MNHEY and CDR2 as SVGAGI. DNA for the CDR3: TGTGCCAGCAGTGACGTAGCGGGGCCCCGTCCGTACTTC. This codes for CASSDVAGPRPYF.

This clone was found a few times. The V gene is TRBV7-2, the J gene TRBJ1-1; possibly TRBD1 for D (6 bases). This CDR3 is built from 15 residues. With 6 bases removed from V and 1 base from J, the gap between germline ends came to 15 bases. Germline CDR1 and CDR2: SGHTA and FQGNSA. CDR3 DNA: TGTGCCAGCAGGCCTAACAGGGCGCCGAACACTGAAGCTTTCTTT. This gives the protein CASRPNRAPNTEAFF. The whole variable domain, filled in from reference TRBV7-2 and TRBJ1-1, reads GAGVSQSPSNKVTEKGKDVELRCDPISGHTALYWYRQSLGQGLEFLIYFQGNSAPDKSGLPSDRFSAERTGGSVSTLTIQRTQQEDSAVYLCASRPNRAPNTEAFFGQGTRLTVV.